The present T cell receptor (beta chain) was sequenced within a study of shared clonotypes between healthy human individuals. The overall study: A couple of women and a few men aged 18 to 49 served as donors.

All the donors were Caucasian adults who lived in Nashville, Tennessee. CDR1 and CDR2 (germline): LNHDA, SQIVND (reference sequence). V gave up 7 bases and J gave up 5 bases; unmatched junction bases: 8. This CDR3 is 15 amino acids long. This table comes from immunoSEQ multiplex PCR, and its TCRdb copy is limited to in-frame clones, with some not included. This table has 850,000 to 1,200,000 clones, 65% to 75% appearing once. This sequence was found in a man between 18 and 29 years old in good health. Sequences were obtained from memory CD4+ T cells sorted from blood. Subset given: CD45RA-negative fraction. The chain uses TRBV19 and TRBJ2-5; 12 nucleotides match TRBD1. The DNA for the CDR3 is TGTGCCAGTACCACCAGGGACAGGGGGCTGGAGACCCAGTACTTC. Its translation is CASTTRDRGLETQYF.